This T cell receptor (beta chain) was identified during a study of blood T cells in healthy people across ages. As regards this clonotype: Its specificity is not known.

The germline CDR1 and CDR2 sequences are SGHTA and FQGNSA. Trimming took 1 base from V and 0 from J, leaving 10 bases between them. The CDR3 covers 16 residues. The authors ran a second PCR of about 6 to 12 cycles using a sample-barcoded 5' primer and a J-beta primer mix. In TCRdb, the 5' RACE reads were re-called with MiXCR into one record per CDR3 protein. The sample includes about 1.8 million distinct CDR3 sequences, roughly 50% seen only once; the top ten take 2% to 2.5%. Whole-study results and caveats: Estimates drawn from one million T cells were deemed to understate diversity.

The specimen sequenced was blood. The chain carries TRBV7-2 and TRBJ1-3; D might be TRBD1 (5 bases). This sequence originates from a woman aged 40-49 years in good health. The CDR3 DNA reads TGTGCCAGCAGCTTAGGTCAGGGAACCTCTGGAAACACCATATATTTT. Protein sequence: CASSLGQGTSGNTIYF.